Listed below are T cell receptor beta chains from one sample, sequenced in a study of blood T cell repertoires in COVID-19. Data came from immunoSEQ multiplex PCR; TCRdb stores just in-frame clones and leaves some out. The sample yields 360,000 or so clones, around 89% seen once. What was sequenced was peripheral blood. These receptors all come from a man between 18 and 29 years old with active or convalescent COVID-19. The CDR3 runs from the conserved cysteine through the conserved F or W. The D gene is left open where the match is weak. Expanded clones are given a class, and other clones once, few, many or no size at all.

J gene: TRBJ1-5
clone size: NA
V gene: TRBV28
D gene: TRBD1
CDR3 protein: CAIQGVDSQPQHF
CDR3 DNA: TGTGCCATTCAGGGGGTTGATAGTCAGCCCCAGCATTTT

J gene: TRBJ2-3
clone size: NA
V gene: TRBV3-1/TRBV3-2
D gene: NA
CDR3 protein: CASSQDRADTQYF
CDR3 DNA: TGTGCCAGCAGCCAAGACCGGGCAGATACGCAGTATTTT

J gene: TRBJ2-1
clone size: NA
V gene: TRBV6-1
D gene: NA
CDR3 protein: CASSEARTVGTYNEQFF
CDR3 DNA: TGTGCCAGCAGTGAAGCCCGGACAGTAGGTACCTACAATGAGCAGTTCTTC

J gene: TRBJ2-7
clone size: NA
V gene: TRBV4-3
D gene: NA
CDR3 protein: CASSLSVSSYEQYF
CDR3 DNA: TGCGCCAGCAGCCTTTCAGTAAGCTCCTACGAGCAGTACTTC

J gene: TRBJ1-1
clone size: NA
V gene: TRBV7-9
D gene: TRBD1
CDR3 protein: CASSAGGWNTEAFF
CDR3 DNA: TGTGCCAGCAGCGCAGGGGGCTGGAACACTGAAGCTTTCTTT

J gene: TRBJ2-2
clone size: once
V gene: TRBV11-3
D gene: TRBD1
CDR3 protein: CASRPGQGARAGELFF
CDR3 DNA: TGTGCCAGCAGGCCTGGACAGGGGGCGCGAGCCGGGGAGCTGTTTTTT

J gene: TRBJ1-5
clone size: few
V gene: TRBV27
D gene: NA
CDR3 protein: CASSPSYSGNQPQHF
CDR3 DNA: TGTGCCAGCAGTCCGAGCTACTCGGGCAATCAGCCCCAGCATTTT

J gene: TRBJ2-3
clone size: NA
V gene: TRBV19
D gene: NA
CDR3 protein: CASSPQTDTQYF
CDR3 DNA: TGTGCCAGTAGTCCGCAGACAGATACGCAGTATTTT

J gene: TRBJ2-1
clone size: few
V gene: TRBV19
D gene: TRBD2
CDR3 protein: CASTPAQTSGGVLNEQFF
CDR3 DNA: TGTGCCAGTACCCCAGCCCAAACTAGCGGGGGGGTTCTAAATGAGCAGTTCTTC

J gene: TRBJ1-2
clone size: NA
V gene: TRBV12-3/TRBV12-4
D gene: TRBD1
CDR3 protein: CASSWTGVGYTF
CDR3 DNA: TGTGCCAGCAGTTGGACAGGGGTCGGCTACACCTTC

J gene: TRBJ2-5
clone size: NA
V gene: TRBV6-1
D gene: NA
CDR3 protein: CASSEGATVETQYF
CDR3 DNA: TGTGCCAGCAGTGAAGGGGCTACGGTCGAGACCCAGTACTTC

J gene: TRBJ1-2
clone size: NA
V gene: TRBV28
D gene: NA
CDR3 protein: CASSLLVRGGYTF
CDR3 DNA: TGTGCCAGCAGTTTATTAGTGCGGGGGGGCTACACCTTC

J gene: TRBJ2-2
clone size: NA
V gene: TRBV27
D gene: TRBD1
CDR3 protein: CASSPGQGVDTGELFF
CDR3 DNA: TGTGCCAGCAGTCCGGGACAGGGTGTGGACACCGGGGAGCTGTTTTTT

J gene: TRBJ2-1
clone size: NA
V gene: TRBV3-1/TRBV3-2
D gene: TRBD1
CDR3 protein: CASSQGQGAGEQFF
CDR3 DNA: TGTGCCAGCAGCCAGGGACAGGGGGCTGGTGAGCAGTTCTTC

J gene: TRBJ1-4
clone size: NA
V gene: TRBV18
D gene: NA
CDR3 protein: CASSLRDTDATNEKLFF
CDR3 DNA: TGTGCCAGCTCACTCCGGGACACAGATGCAACTAATGAAAAACTGTTTTTT

J gene: TRBJ2-7
clone size: NA
V gene: TRBV6-7
D gene: NA
CDR3 protein: CASSYSAVPAYEQYF
CDR3 DNA: TGTGCCAGCAGTTACTCGGCTGTGCCAGCCTACGAGCAGTACTTC

J gene: TRBJ2-3
clone size: NA
V gene: TRBV6-2/TRBV6-3
D gene: TRBD1
CDR3 protein: CASSGTQGAYTQYF
CDR3 DNA: TGTGCCAGCAGTGGAACACAGGGGGCATATACGCAGTATTTT

J gene: TRBJ2-5
clone size: NA
V gene: TRBV5-1
D gene: TRBD2
CDR3 protein: CASPPKNLAGVRKETQYF
CDR3 DNA: TGCGCCAGTCCTCCCAAGAATCTAGCGGGGGTCCGTAAAGAGACCCAGTACTTC

J gene: TRBJ1-2
clone size: once
V gene: TRBV19
D gene: NA
CDR3 protein: CASSVLQGYGYTF
CDR3 DNA: TGTGCCAGTAGTGTCCTACAGGGATATGGCTACACCTTC

J gene: TRBJ1-2
clone size: NA
V gene: TRBV12-3/TRBV12-4
D gene: NA
CDR3 protein: CASTGTGNYGYTF
CDR3 DNA: TGTGCCAGCACCGGAACCGGGAACTATGGCTACACCTTC

J gene: TRBJ2-3
clone size: NA
V gene: TRBV6-5
D gene: TRBD1
CDR3 protein: CASSYGTEGDTQYF
CDR3 DNA: TGTGCCAGCAGTTACGGGACAGAAGGAGATACGCAGTATTTT

J gene: TRBJ2-1
clone size: NA
V gene: TRBV25-1
D gene: TRBD2
CDR3 protein: CASSENGGAAGPYNEQFF
CDR3 DNA: TGTGCCAGCAGTGAAAATGGAGGAGCAGCGGGACCCTACAATGAGCAGTTCTTC

J gene: TRBJ1-1
clone size: NA
V gene: TRBV15
D gene: NA
CDR3 protein: CATRAGLANTEAFF
CDR3 DNA: TGTGCCACCAGGGCGGGCCTGGCGAACACTGAAGCTTTCTTT

J gene: TRBJ2-1
clone size: once
V gene: TRBV11-3
D gene: TRBD2
CDR3 protein: CASSAGTSGRVYNEQFF
CDR3 DNA: TGTGCCAGCAGCGCCGGGACTAGCGGGAGGGTGTACAATGAGCAGTTCTTC

J gene: TRBJ1-5
clone size: NA
V gene: TRBV9
D gene: NA
CDR3 protein: CASSGGTVNQPQHF
CDR3 DNA: TGTGCCAGCAGCGGCGGGACGGTCAATCAGCCCCAGCATTTT

J gene: TRBJ1-4
clone size: NA
V gene: TRBV28
D gene: NA
CDR3 protein: CASSATGWGKLFF
CDR3 DNA: TGTGCCAGCAGCGCGACAGGTTGGGGAAAACTGTTTTTT

J gene: TRBJ2-7
clone size: NA
V gene: TRBV7-7
D gene: TRBD2
CDR3 protein: CASSSLGLAHEQYF
CDR3 DNA: TGTGCTAGCAGCTCCCTCGGACTAGCGCACGAGCAGTACTTC

J gene: TRBJ2-7
clone size: NA
V gene: TRBV19
D gene: TRBD1
CDR3 protein: CASSMGTGGRYEQYF
CDR3 DNA: TGTGCCAGTAGTATGGGGACAGGGGGAAGATACGAGCAGTACTTC

J gene: TRBJ1-1
clone size: NA
V gene: TRBV4-1
D gene: NA
CDR3 protein: CASSQYHMNTEAFF
CDR3 DNA: TGCGCCAGCAGCCAATATCACATGAACACTGAAGCTTTCTTT

J gene: TRBJ2-1
clone size: NA
V gene: TRBV7-2
D gene: NA
CDR3 protein: CASSLVGGNNEQFF
CDR3 DNA: TGTGCCAGCAGCTTAGTTGGGGGGAACAATGAGCAGTTCTTC

J gene: TRBJ2-7
clone size: NA
V gene: TRBV28
D gene: TRBD1
CDR3 protein: CASSLPGTGSYEQYF
CDR3 DNA: TGTGCCAGCAGTTTACCCGGGACAGGGTCCTACGAGCAGTACTTC

J gene: TRBJ2-3
clone size: NA
V gene: TRBV7-2
D gene: TRBD2
CDR3 protein: CASIFSGSTDTQYF
CDR3 DNA: TGTGCCAGCATCTTTAGCGGGAGCACAGATACGCAGTATTTT